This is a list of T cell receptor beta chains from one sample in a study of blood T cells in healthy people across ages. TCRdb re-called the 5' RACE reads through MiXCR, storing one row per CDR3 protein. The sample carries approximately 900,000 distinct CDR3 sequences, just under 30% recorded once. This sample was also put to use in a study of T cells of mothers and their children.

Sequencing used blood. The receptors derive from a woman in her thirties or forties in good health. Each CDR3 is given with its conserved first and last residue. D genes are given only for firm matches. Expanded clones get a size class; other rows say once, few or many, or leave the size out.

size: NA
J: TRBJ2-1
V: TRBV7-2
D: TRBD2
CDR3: CASIPPLAVYNEQFF
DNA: TGTGCCAGCATTCCACCCCTAGCGGTTTACAATGAGCAGTTCTTC

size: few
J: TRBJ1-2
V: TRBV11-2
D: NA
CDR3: CASTLGPFYGYTF
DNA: TGTGCCAGCACCTTGGGGCCATTCTATGGCTACACCTTC

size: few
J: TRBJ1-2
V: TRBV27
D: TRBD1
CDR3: CASSLRAGGNYGYTF
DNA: TGTGCCAGCAGTTTAAGGGCAGGGGGGAACTATGGCTACACCTTC

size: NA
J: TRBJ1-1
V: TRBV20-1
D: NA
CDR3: CSARPYRDTMNTEAFF
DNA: TGCAGTGCTAGACCCTACCGGGACACCATGAACACTGAAGCTTTCTTT

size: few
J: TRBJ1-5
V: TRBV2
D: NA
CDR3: CASTSGVPPNQPQHF
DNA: TGTGCCAGCACCTCGGGAGTTCCCCCTAATCAGCCCCAGCATTTT

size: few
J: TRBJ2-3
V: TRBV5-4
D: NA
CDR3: CASSLPDRPDPDTQYF
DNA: TGTGCCAGCAGCCTTCCTGACAGGCCAGACCCAGATACGCAGTATTTT

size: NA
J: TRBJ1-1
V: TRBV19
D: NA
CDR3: CASTMGGSSTEAFF
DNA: TGTGCCAGTACCATGGGGGGGTCCAGCACTGAAGCTTTCTTT

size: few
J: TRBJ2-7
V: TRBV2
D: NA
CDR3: CASQTLDDYEQYF
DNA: TGTGCCAGCCAAACGCTTGATGACTACGAGCAGTACTTC

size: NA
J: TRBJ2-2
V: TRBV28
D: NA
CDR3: CASPSAGNTGELFF
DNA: TGTGCCAGCCCGTCGGCGGGTAACACCGGGGAGCTGTTTTTT

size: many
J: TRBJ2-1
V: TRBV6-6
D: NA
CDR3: CASTSSWRTSYNEQFF
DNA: TGTGCCAGCACTTCCTCTTGGCGGACAAGCTACAATGAGCAGTTCTTC

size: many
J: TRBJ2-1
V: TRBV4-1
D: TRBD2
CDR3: CASSQDEGLAARGQFF
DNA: TGCGCCAGCAGCCAAGATGAGGGACTAGCGGCTCGTGGGCAGTTCTTC

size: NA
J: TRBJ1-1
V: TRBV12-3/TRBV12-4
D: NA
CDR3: CASRSRGGLMNTEAFF
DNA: TGTGCCAGCAGGAGTCGGGGGGGCCTCATGAACACTGAAGCTTTCTTT

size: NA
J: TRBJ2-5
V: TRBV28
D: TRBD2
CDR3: CASSSFSLAGELETQYF
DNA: TGTGCCAGCAGTTCTTTTTCCCTAGCGGGGGAATTAGAGACCCAGTACTTC

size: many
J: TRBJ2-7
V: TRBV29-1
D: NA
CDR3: CSVPGTLNGHEQYF
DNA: TGCAGCGTTCCCGGGACCCTTAACGGACACGAGCAGTACTTC

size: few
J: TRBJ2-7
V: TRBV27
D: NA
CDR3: CASSLAVGGTSYEQYF
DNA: TGTGCCAGCAGTTTGGCCGTAGGAGGGACCTCCTACGAGCAGTACTTC

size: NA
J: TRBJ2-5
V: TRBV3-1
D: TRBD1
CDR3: CASTLGTGGRNEQYF
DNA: TGTGCCAGCACCCTGGGGACAGGGGGAAGGAATGAGCAGTACTTC

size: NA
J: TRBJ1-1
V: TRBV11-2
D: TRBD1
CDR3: CASSLTYPDRVEQNTEAFF
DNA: TGTGCCAGCAGCTTAACCTACCCGGACAGGGTGGAGCAGAACACTGAAGCTTTCTTT

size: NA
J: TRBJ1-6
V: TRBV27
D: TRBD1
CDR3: CAGSPGQGVGGYNSPLHF
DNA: TGTGCCGGCAGCCCGGGACAGGGGGTGGGGGGTTATAATTCACCCCTCCACTTT

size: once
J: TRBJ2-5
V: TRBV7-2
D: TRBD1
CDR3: CASSPVLRGPPGETQYF
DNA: TGTGCCAGCAGCCCTGTACTCAGGGGGCCACCGGGAGAGACCCAGTACTTC

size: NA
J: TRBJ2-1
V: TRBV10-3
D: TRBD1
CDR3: CAIARQGPSGNEQFF
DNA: TGTGCCATCGCCCGACAGGGTCCCTCGGGGAACGAGCAGTTCTTC

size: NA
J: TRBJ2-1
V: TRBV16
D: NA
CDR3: CASSQFRDTSYNEQFF
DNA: TGTGCCAGCAGCCAATTCCGGGACACCTCCTACAATGAGCAGTTCTTC

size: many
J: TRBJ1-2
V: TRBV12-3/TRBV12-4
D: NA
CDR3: CASTSGPGGYTF
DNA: TGTGCCAGCACCTCTGGACCGGGAGGCTACACCTTC

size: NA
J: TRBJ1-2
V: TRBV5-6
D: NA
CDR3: CASSLGGTNYYGYTF
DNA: TGTGCCAGCAGCTTGGGGGGGACTAACTACTATGGCTACACCTTC

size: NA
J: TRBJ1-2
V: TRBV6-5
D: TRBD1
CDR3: CASSGAGQGVYGHTF
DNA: TGTGCCAGCAGTGGTGCGGGACAGGGAGTCTATGGCCACACCTTC

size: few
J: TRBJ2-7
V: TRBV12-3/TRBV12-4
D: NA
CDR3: CASSSSAGFTYEQYF
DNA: TGTGCCAGCAGTTCCTCAGCAGGGTTTACCTACGAGCAGTACTTC

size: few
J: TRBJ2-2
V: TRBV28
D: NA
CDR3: CASIVQGRLGANTGELFF
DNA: TGTGCCAGCATTGTCCAGGGGCGCCTTGGAGCGAACACCGGGGAGCTGTTTTTT

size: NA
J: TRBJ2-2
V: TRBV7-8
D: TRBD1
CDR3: CASSVQAGQANTGELFF
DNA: TGTGCCAGCAGCGTTCAGGCGGGACAGGCGAACACCGGGGAGCTGTTTTTT

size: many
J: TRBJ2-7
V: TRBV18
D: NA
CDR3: CASGTPSYEQYF
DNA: TGTGCCAGCGGGACACCCTCCTACGAGCAGTACTTC

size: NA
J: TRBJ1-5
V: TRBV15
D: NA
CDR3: CATSRDPSVLSNQPQHF
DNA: TGTGCCACCAGCAGAGATCCGTCAGTCCTTAGCAATCAGCCCCAGCATTTT

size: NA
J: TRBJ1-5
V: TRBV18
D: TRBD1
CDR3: CASSPTGATNQPQHF
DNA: TGTGCCAGCTCACCGACAGGGGCTACAAATCAGCCCCAGCATTTT

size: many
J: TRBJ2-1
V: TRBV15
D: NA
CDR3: CATSTTLYNEQFF
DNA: TGTGCCACCAGCACCACCCTTTACAATGAGCAGTTCTTC

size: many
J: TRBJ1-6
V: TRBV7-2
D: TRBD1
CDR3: CASSLSGTGSSPLHF
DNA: TGTGCCAGCAGCTTATCCGGGACAGGGAGTTCACCCCTCCACTTT

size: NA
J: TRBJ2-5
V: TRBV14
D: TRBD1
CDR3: CASSQGSVGGVTQYF
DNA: TGTGCCAGCAGCCAAGGATCTGTAGGGGGCGTGACCCAGTACTTC

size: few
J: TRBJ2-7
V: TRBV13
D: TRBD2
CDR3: CASSSRTSGDPYEQYF
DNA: TGTGCCAGCAGCTCCCGAACTAGCGGGGACCCCTACGAGCAGTACTTC

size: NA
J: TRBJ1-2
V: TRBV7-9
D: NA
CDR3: CASSTGEGPLGGYTF
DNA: TGTGCCAGCAGCACTGGGGAGGGCCCTCTCGGAGGCTACACCTTC

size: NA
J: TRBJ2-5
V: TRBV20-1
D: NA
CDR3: CSAGGLSQETQYF
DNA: TGCAGTGCTGGCGGACTTTCACAAGAGACCCAGTACTTC

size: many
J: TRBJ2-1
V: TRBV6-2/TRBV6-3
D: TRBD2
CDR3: CASRLAGGPINEQFF
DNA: TGTGCCAGCAGGCTAGCGGGGGGGCCGATCAATGAGCAGTTCTTC

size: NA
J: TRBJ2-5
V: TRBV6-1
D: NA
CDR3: CASSRRHYQETQYF
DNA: TGTGCCAGCAGTCGCCGGCACTACCAAGAGACCCAGTACTTC

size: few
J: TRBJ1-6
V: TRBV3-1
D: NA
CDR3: CASSHGAVYNYPLHF
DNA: TGTGCCAGCAGCCACGGGGCAGTCTACAATTACCCCCTCCACTTT

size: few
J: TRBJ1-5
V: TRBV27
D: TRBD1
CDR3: CASSWTGGSQPQHF
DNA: TGTGCCAGCAGTTGGACAGGGGGCTCTCAGCCCCAGCATTTT